Each of the 14 T cell receptor beta chains below was sequenced from the same sample in a study of T-cell reconstitution after alpha-beta-depleted transplantation in children. Unique molecular identifiers were incorporated into the prepared TCRbeta library. MiXCR, run by TCRdb on the PCR reads, gives a single entry per CDR3 protein. The data hold around 700,000 distinct CDR3 sequences, with about 12% observed a single time. Material: PBMCs, obtained before TCRalphabeta/CD19-depleted stem cell transplant. The receptor source for this set is a girl aged 2 to 10 with congenital amegakaryocytic thrombocytopenia, due to receive a stem cell transplant.

Worth noting for this clonotype: It may be a read error: a sequence one base away is much more abundant. The rearrangement joins TRBV20-1 to TRBJ1-2; D unclear. Germline V gene data show CDR1 as DFQATT and CDR2 as SNEGSKA (reference sequence). This CDR3 comprises 15 residues. The CDR3 here is CSASGRAGTNYGDTF. The CDR3 bases are TGCAGTGCCTCAGGCCGGGCCGGCACTAACTATGGCGACACCTTC.

A few counts support this clonotype. V usage is TRBV12-3 or TRBV12-4 and J usage is TRBJ2-7; tentative D call: TRBD2 (6 bases). This CDR3 contains 12 residues. V was clipped by 6 bases and J by 3 bases, with 9 bases between them. CDR3 nucleotides: TGTGCCAGCAGGGCGGGATACTACGAGCAGTACTTC. Encoded protein: CASRAGYYEQYF.

This clonotype was counted ten times or more. V and J are TRBV27 and TRBJ2-3; 11 bases agree with TRBD2. CDR1 and CDR2 from the germline V gene are MNHEY and SMNVEV (reference sequence). V was clipped by 8 bases and J by 0 bases; unmatched bases: 4. This CDR3 comprises 15 residues. CDR3 protein: CASASGRPSTDTQYF. CDR3 DNA sequence: TGTGCCAGCGCTAGCGGGAGGCCCAGCACAGATACGCAGTATTTT.

V is TRBV2 and J is TRBJ2-1, with 8 bases matching TRBD2. V gave up 8 bases and J gave up 1 base; unmatched junction bases: 7. Germline CDR1 is SNHLY and CDR2 is FYNNEI. The CDR3 extends over 15 amino acids. The CDR3 loop is CASRIAGSSYNEQFF. In DNA form, the CDR3 reads TGTGCCAGCCGCATAGCGGGGAGTTCCTACAATGAGCAGTTCTTC.

The chain uses TRBV12-3 or TRBV12-4 and TRBJ1-1; 7 bases are a match to TRBD1. The CDR3 extends over 16 amino acids. The trim removed 3 bases at V and 5 bases at J, leaving 12 bases unmatched. The CDR3 DNA is TGTGCCAGCAGTTTGTCCGACAGGGCGTCTGGGACTGAAGCTTTCTTT. Its protein product is CASSLSDRASGTEAFF.

The gene calls are TRBV18 and TRBJ1-1, with D unclear. CDR1 is KGHSH and CDR2 is LQKENI in the germline V gene. Between the trimmed V and J ends, which lost 2 bases and 4 bases, there was a span of 11 bases. This CDR3 has 14 amino acids. The CDR3 is CASSPLGFSTEAFF. As DNA, the CDR3 is TGTGCCAGCTCACCATTGGGGTTTAGCACTGAAGCTTTCTTT.

CDR3 nucleotides: TGCAGTGCCTGGGACAGGGGGCTTCAAGAGACCCAGTACTTC. It encodes CSAWDRGLQETQYF. The chain carries TRBV20-1 and TRBJ2-5, with 12 bases that match TRBD1. The CDR3 has 14 residues. V dropped 6 bases and J dropped 2; count of bases not matched to a gene: 4. Germline loops: CDR1 DFQATT, CDR2 SNEGSKA (reference sequence).

This clonotype was seen ten or more times. The V and J genes are TRBV4-2 and TRBJ1-5; D unclear. V lost 1 base, J lost 5 bases, and 6 bases lay in between. Germline assignment: CDR1 LGHNA and CDR2 YNFKEQ. The CDR3 extends over 13 amino acids. The CDR3 DNA reads as TGTGCCAGCAGCCAAGGTCAATATCAGCCCCAGCATTTT. Translated, it gives CASSQGQYQPQHF.

There are a few counts of this clonotype. The rearrangement uses TRBV7-2 and TRBJ2-3; 8 bases match TRBD2. The CDR3 has 15 residues. Germline CDR1 and CDR2: SGHTA and FQGNSA. V lost 5 bases, J lost 7 bases, and 11 bases stayed unmatched. CDR3 amino acids: CASSPGGSGSYTQYF. CDR3 nucleotides: TGTGCCAGCAGCCCGGGTGGGAGCGGGAGTTATACGCAGTATTTT.

This clonotype was detected many times. The chain recombines TRBV20-1 with TRBJ2-3, with D hard to call. CDR3 size: 15 residues. V lost 3 bases, J lost 0 bases, and 13 bases lay in between. The germline V gene encodes CDR1 DFQATT and CDR2 SNEGSKA (reference sequence). CDR3 nucleotide sequence: TGCAGTGCTAGTGCCCTTCTAGTTAGCACAGATACGCAGTATTTT. Translation gives CSASALLVSTDTQYF.

There are a few counts of this clonotype. This chain connects TRBV20-1 to TRBJ2-7, with D tentatively TRBD2 (5 bases). The CDR3 consists of 15 residues. Germline CDR1 is DFQATT and CDR2 is SNEGSKA (reference sequence). V was pared by 1 base and J by 3 bases, with 16 bases between. CDR3 residues: CSARGPSGKNYEQYF. The CDR3 nucleotides are TGCAGTGCTAGAGGTCCGTCGGGGAAGAACTACGAGCAGTACTTC.

V usage is TRBV15 and J usage is TRBJ2-5; 8 nucleotides agree with TRBD1. V was clipped by 0 bases and J by 3 bases; unmatched bases: 6. From germline, CDR1 is LNHNV and CDR2 YYDKDF (reference sequence). The CDR3 runs to 16 residues. CDR3 DNA sequence: TGTGCCACCAGCAGAGAACGGACAGGGTTGGAAGAGACCCAGTACTTC. Its protein is CATSRERTGLEETQYF.

The CDR3 DNA follows: TGTGCCAGCAGCTTAGAACCAGGGGGTTCTGGCTACACCTTC. The encoded protein is CASSLEPGGSGYTF. The chain carries TRBV11-2 and TRBJ1-2; 7 bases fit TRBD1. V dropped 0 bases and J dropped 7; count of bases not matched to a gene: 5. This CDR3 is 14 amino acids long. The germline V gene encodes CDR1 SGHAT and CDR2 FQNNGV.

The chain joins TRBV28 to TRBJ2-6; no definite D call. The CDR3 covers 15 residues. Germline V gene lookup returns CDR1 MDHEN and CDR2 SYDVKM. Trimming removed 5 bases at V and 0 bases at J, with 8 bases between. The CDR3 region is CASSRPNSGANVLTF. CDR3 in DNA: TGTGCCAGCAGTCGACCGAACTCTGGGGCCAACGTCCTGACTTTC.